This entry concerns a single TCR beta chain. Its antigen is unidentified. This CDR3 is 13 amino acids long. The germline gives CDR1 DFQATT, CDR2 SNEGSKA (reference sequence). These data are taken from a study of blood T cells in healthy people across ages. Study results and limitations: CMV infection status of these donors was not known. Older age coincided with a roughly linear decline in TCR beta diversity per million T cells. Unsorted PBMCs ruled out conclusive naive versus antigen-experienced comparison.

Each sample had at least 6.5 million PBMCs isolated. A second about 7 to 11 cycle PCR used barcoded and J-beta primers. TCRdb re-derived calls from the 5' RACE reads in MiXCR, one entry per CDR3 protein. The sample yields about 1,600,000 distinct CDR3 sequences, about 40% seen once. The TCR comes from a woman between 18 and 29 years old in good health. The gene calls are TRBV20-1 and TRBJ2-1; 11 bases are a match to TRBD2. The end of the DNA is better explained by TRBJ2-7, so the J call may be wrong. The sequencing sample was made of blood. The CDR3 DNA reads TGCAGTGCGACTAGCGGGATTGTGTATGAGCAGTACTTC. Its translation: CSATSGIVYEQYF.